Each of the 19 T cell receptor beta chains below was sequenced from the same sample in a study of response to subunit inactivated influenza vaccine. TCRdb ran MiXCR on the RT-PCR reads and lists one entry per CDR3 protein. Here the sample spans about 830,000 distinct CDR3 sequences, around 20% being singletons. This material consisted of PBMCs from blood, taken 5 days after vaccination. The receptor set was obtained from a man between 45 and 60 years old who received an inactivated influenza vaccine.

This clonotype was picked up a small number of times. This sequence joins TRBV5-1 and TRBJ1-4; TRBD1 is a possible D gene (6 bases). Germline values: CDR1 SGHRS, CDR2 YFSETQ. V lost 3 bases and J 0 bases, leaving 9 bases between the germline ends. This CDR3 region has 15 residues. Written as DNA, the CDR3 is TGCGCCAGCAGCTCAGGGGACTCAACTAATGAAAAACTGTTTTTT. Translated: CASSSGDSTNEKLFF. Full variable domain (remainder filled in from reference TRBV5-1 and TRBJ1-4): KAGVTQTPRYLIKTRGQQVTLSCSPISGHRSVSWYQQTPGQGLQFLFEYFSETQRNKGNFPGRFSGRQFSNSRSEMNVSTLELGDSALYLCASSSGDSTNEKLFFGSGTQLSVL.

This clonotype came up a few times. The chain employs TRBV9 and TRBJ2-5; possible D gene TRBD1, 6 bases. The CDR3 length is 14 residues. V was trimmed by 1 base and J by 5 bases, leaving 12 bases between them. From germline, CDR1 is SGDLS and CDR2 YYNGEE. CDR3 protein: CASSVSQGRETQYF. CDR3 sequence (DNA): TGTGCCAGCAGCGTATCACAGGGCAGGGAGACCCAGTACTTC.

V usage is TRBV7-2 and J usage is TRBJ2-3, with 8 bases fitting TRBD2. CDR1 SGHTA and CDR2 FQGNSA come from the germline V gene. V gave up 8 bases and J gave up 7 bases; unmatched junction bases: 14. CDR3 length: 15 residues. This CDR3 is CASGGNSGNWNTQYF. CDR3 bases: TGTGCCAGCGGGGGGAATAGCGGGAATTGGAATACGCAGTATTTT.

In its sample, this clonotype was seen a few times. The genes are TRBV7-9 and TRBJ2-5; 8 bases align to TRBD1. V lost 3 bases and J lost 0; bases outside the gene matches: 3. Germline CDR1 is SEHNR and CDR2 is FQNEAQ (reference sequence). The CDR3 has 15 amino acids. The CDR3 nucleotides read TGTGCCAGCAGCTTGAACAGGGGGTACCAAGAGACCCAGTACTTC. This codes for CASSLNRGYQETQYF.

This clonotype was detected a few times. The chain joins TRBV14 to TRBJ1-1; a possible D gene is TRBD1 (6 bases). The CDR3 sequence is 13 residues long. V was cut by 0 bases and J by 10 bases, with 12 bases left in between. Germline V CDR1 and CDR2: SGHDN, FVKESK. The CDR3, as DNA: TGTGCCAGCAGCCAAGAAAGGGGGGTTGGAGCTTTCTTT. This sequence encodes CASSQERGVGAFF.

This clonotype was observed at least ten times. V is TRBV12-3 or TRBV12-4 and J is TRBJ2-7; the D is unclear. This CDR3 comprises 13 residues. The V end lost 7 bases, the J end lost 5 bases, and 15 bases lay between the germline ends. DNA for the CDR3: TGTGCCAGCAATATTGCGGTTTCCCACGAGCAGTACTTC. It is translated as CASNIAVSHEQYF.

This clonotype came up a few times. The rearrangement links TRBV20-1 to TRBJ1-5; possible D gene TRBD1, 5 bases. Germline V gene data show CDR1 as DFQATT and CDR2 as SNEGSKA (reference sequence). V was trimmed by 5 bases and J by 3 bases, leaving 8 bases between them. The CDR3 runs to 12 residues. CDR3 DNA sequence: TGCAGTGCTGAGGGGTCCAATCAGCCCCAGCATTTT. Protein product: CSAEGSNQPQHF.

A remark on this clonotype: It may be a read error: a sequence one base away is much more abundant. This rearrangement joins TRBV7-2 to TRBJ2-1; TRBD2 agrees at 11 bases. The CDR3 totals 16 residues. The germline V gene has CDR1 SGHTA and CDR2 FQGNSA. In nucleotides, the CDR3 is TGTGCCATCAGCTTAATGTCGGGGACTAGCGGCAATGAGCAGTTCTTC. Translation gives CAISLMSGTSGNEQFF.

J is TRBJ2-3 and V is TRBV28; D unresolved. Germline V CDR1 and CDR2: MDHEN, SYDVKM. Between the trimmed V and J ends, which lost 3 bases and 0 bases, there was a span of 13 bases. The CDR3 sequence is 16 residues long. CDR3 sequence (DNA): TGTGCCAGCAGTTTTCCCGGTCGCGCCAGCACAGATACGCAGTATTTT. It encodes CASSFPGRASTDTQYF.

This clonotype showed up just a few times. For the CDR3, the DNA is TGTGCCAGCAGCTTAACCCCATTAACCTACGAGCAGTACTTC. Translating it yields CASSLTPLTYEQYF. The genes are TRBV7-2 and TRBJ2-7; D not resolved. The germline V gene encodes CDR1 SGHTA and CDR2 FQGNSA. CDR3 length: 14 amino acids. V gave up 2 bases and J gave up 2 bases, with 10 bases separating them. Full variable domain (remainder filled in from reference TRBV7-2 and TRBJ2-7): GAGVSQSPSNKVTEKGKDVELRCDPISGHTALYWYRQSLGQGLEFLIYFQGNSAPDKSGLPSDRFSAERTGGSVSTLTIQRTQQEDSAVYLCASSLTPLTYEQYFGPGTRLTVT.

V usage is TRBV28 and J usage is TRBJ2-3, with 8 bases aligning to TRBD2. The CDR3 contains 17 residues. Looked up from germline, CDR1 is MDHEN and CDR2 is SYDVKM. Trimming took 0 bases from V and 1 from J; bases not matched to a gene: 6. CDR3 sequence (DNA): TGTGCCAGCAGTTTATGGGTGCGTAGCGGGGGCACAGATACGCAGTATTTT. Protein sequence: CASSLWVRSGGTDTQYF.

The chain couples TRBV28 to TRBJ2-4, with D possibly called TRBD1 or TRBD2 (6 bases each). The V gene lost 7 bases and the J gene lost 6 bases, with 16 bases spanning the gap. CDR1 and CDR2 from the germline V gene are MDHEN and SYDVKM. The CDR3 extends over 14 amino acids. The CDR3 DNA is TGTGCCAGCAATAAACAGGGACTCGGAAACATTCAGTACTTC. Amino acid sequence: CASNKQGLGNIQYF. The full variable domain, its missing parts supplied by reference TRBV28 and TRBJ2-4, is DVKVTQSSRYLVKRTGEKVFLECVQDMDHENMFWYRQDPGLGLRLIYFSYDVKMKEKGDIPEGYSVSREKKERFSLILESASTNQTSMYLCASNKQGLGNIQYFGAGTRLSVL.

The chain employs TRBV11-2 and TRBJ2-5; D possibly corresponds to TRBD2 (6 bases). V lost 0 bases, J lost 5 bases, and 13 bases lay in between. This CDR3 contains 15 residues. Germline V lookup: CDR1 SGHAT, CDR2 FQNNGV. CDR3 nucleotides: TGTGCCAGCAGCTTAGACCAGGGACTTTCGGAGACCCAGTACTTC. Protein: CASSLDQGLSETQYF. Complete variable domain (other parts from reference TRBV11-2 and TRBJ2-5): EAGVAQSPRYKIIEKRQSVAFWCNPISGHATLYWYQQILGQGPKLLIQFQNNGVVDDSQLPKDRFSAERLKGVDSTLKIQPAKLEDSAVYLCASSLDQGLSETQYFGPGTRLLVL.

The V and J genes are TRBV5-1 and TRBJ2-1, with TRBD2 as a possible D gene (5 bases). Germline V gene sequence: CDR1 SGHRS, CDR2 YFSETQ. Trimming shortened V by 0 bases and J by 0 bases, and 13 bases separated the two germline ends. This CDR3 has 17 amino acids. The CDR3: CASSLAASSSSYNEQFF. The CDR3, as DNA: TGCGCCAGCAGCTTGGCCGCTAGCAGTAGCTCCTACAATGAGCAGTTCTTC.

This clonotype has a handful of counts. The chain uses TRBV24-1 and TRBJ2-1, with D perhaps matching TRBD1 or TRBD2 (5 bases each). Germline loops: CDR1 KGHDR, CDR2 SFDVKD. The CDR3 has 15 amino acids. Trimming shortened V by 2 bases and J by 8 bases, and 15 bases separated the two germline ends. This CDR3 reads CATSDSGTLPHEQFF. In DNA form, the CDR3 reads TGTGCCACCAGTGATTCCGGGACCCTCCCCCATGAGCAGTTCTTC.

V gene TRBV15 combines with J gene TRBJ2-5, with 8 bases identical to TRBD2. This CDR3 region has 18 residues. Trimming took 1 base from V and 0 from J; bases not matched to a gene: 10. From germline, CDR1 is LNHNV and CDR2 YYDKDF (reference sequence). DNA for the CDR3: TGTGCCACCAGCAGAGTAGTGATTAGCGGGGACAACCAAGAGACCCAGTACTTC. Protein product: CATSRVVISGDNQETQYF.

This clonotype showed up just a few times. CDR3 DNA: TGCAGCGTTGAAGGGACAGGGGGACGCGAGCAGTACTTC. This gives the protein CSVEGTGGREQYF. This chain connects TRBV29-1 to TRBJ2-7, with 10 nucleotides matching TRBD1. V was pared by 1 base and J by 6 bases, with 3 bases of the junction left unmatched. The CDR3 loop spans 13 amino acids. Germline assignment: CDR1 SQVTM and CDR2 ANQGSEA.

This clonotype was detected only a few times. This rearrangement joins TRBV11-2 to TRBJ2-5, with D unresolved. This CDR3 contains 14 residues. V lost 0 bases and J lost 5, with 10 bases in between. The germline gives CDR1 SGHAT, CDR2 FQNNGV. The CDR3 DNA follows: TGTGCCAGCAGCTTAGAGTCCAACTCGGAGACCCAGTACTTC. Amino acid sequence: CASSLESNSETQYF.

This sequence joins TRBV20-1 and TRBJ2-1; 12 bases match TRBD2. V dropped 1 base and J dropped 6; count of bases not matched to a gene: 4. CDR3 length: 15 amino acids. CDR1 and CDR2 from the germline V gene are DFQATT and SNEGSKA (reference sequence). The CDR3 sequence is CSARVRTSGTNEQFF. The DNA of the CDR3 is TGCAGTGCTAGAGTTAGGACTAGCGGGACCAATGAGCAGTTCTTC.